This T cell receptor beta chain is drawn from a study of immune reconstitution after stem cell transplant in scleroderma (dated by TCRdb to the late 2010s). The library was prepared using RT-PCR. Sequencing was performed on an Illumina MiSeq. TCRdb reprocessing: public reads trimmed at Q25 with fastp, clones called with MiXCR, in-frame beta chains kept. Each record represents a unique CDR3 protein, reported with the most common genes and DNA among its rows. The sample has roughly 2,500 distinct CDR3 sequences on record, less than 8% of them singletons. The ten most abundant clones make up about 25% of the sample. This clonotype is identified as medium-sized (0.01 to 0.1%). Its antigen remains unidentified. No base-level quality is on record; no much larger clone is a single base apart. The TCR was taken from a female donor with systemic sclerosis. The sample was gathered before or after autologous hematopoietic stem cell transplantation (not recorded which).

The DNA is as follows: TGTGCCAGCAGTTTAGCGCTGGAAGGCTACGAGCAGTACTTC. Its protein reads: CASSLALEGYEQYF. The sequence joins TRBV12-3 or TRBV12-4 to TRBJ2-7; a confident D gene designation cannot be given. Cut back by 0 bases and 3 bases, the V and J ends lie 9 bases apart. Spanning cysteine to phenylalanine, the CDR3 consists of 14 amino acids. The CDR3 DNA has 42 bases and is translated from base 1.